This TCR beta chain was documented in a study of T-cell memory formation after mild COVID-19. Study outcomes and limitations: Day 15 to 85 contractors were CD4/CD8 balanced; later expanders leaned CD4+.

The germline V gene encodes CDR1 ENHRY and CDR2 SYGVKD. V shed 8 bases and J shed 1 base, with 23 bases lying between them. This CDR3 comprises 17 residues. TCRdb recomputed calls from the 5' RACE reads with MiXCR, one row per CDR3 protein. The sample yields 250,000 to 350,000 distinct CDR3 sequences, about a sixth seen once. This clonotype was seen more than once but under ten times. The antigen is not known. This rearrangement joins TRBV10-3 to TRBJ1-1; tentatively, D is TRBD1 (5 bases). Source material: PBMCs or a T cell subset sorted from them (not recorded which). The source is a man between 18 and 35 years old who had mild COVID-19 (a few samples of this study predate the infection). Cell type and time point are not known. CDR3 residues: CAISPRDFVLGNTEAFF. The CDR3 DNA sequence: TGTGCCATCTCTCCCAGGGACTTCGTATTAGGGAACACTGAAGCTTTCTTT.